The rows below give T cell receptor beta chains drawn from one sample of a study of cytomegalovirus exposure and HLA in healthy donors. Sequencing was performed with immunoSEQ multiplex PCR; in TCRdb, only in-frame clones are kept and a portion is missing. Here the sample spans about 120,000 clones, 77% being singletons. The sequencing input was PBMCs. All receptors derive from a man aged 40-49 years in good health and CMV-seropositive. The CDR3 runs from the conserved cysteine through the conserved F or W. The D gene is left open where the match is weak. Size tells how often a clone was seen (once, few, many) or the class of an expanded clone, and some rows leave it out.

TRBV28	TRBJ1-2	TRBD1	.	TGTGCCAGCAGTACGACAGGGCCCTATGGCTACACCTTC	CASSTTGPYGYTF
TRBV2	TRBJ1-1	.	.	TGTGCCAGCAGTGAAGTGAGCACTGAAGCTTTCTTT	CASSEVSTEAFF
TRBV18	TRBJ1-1	TRBD1	.	TGTGCCAGCTCACCACTCCTCACAGGGGCCTCTGAAGCTTTCTTT	CASSPLLTGASEAFF
TRBV19	TRBJ1-1	TRBD1	once	TGTGCCAGTAGAACCGACAGGGGGACTGAAGCTTTCTTT	CASRTDRGTEAFF
TRBV7-8	TRBJ2-6	.	few	TGTGCCAGCAGCTTAGGGTCCTACTCTGGGGCCAACGTCCTGACTTTC	CASSLGSYSGANVLTF
TRBV7-6	TRBJ2-5	.	once	TGTGCCAGCAGCCCTCGCCACGGAGGGCTGCAAGAGACCCAGTACTTC	CASSPRHGGLQETQYF
TRBV5-6	TRBJ1-2	TRBD1	.	TGTGCCAGCAGGTTGCGGGGACAGGGTTATGGCTACACCTTC	CASRLRGQGYGYTF
TRBV6-1	TRBJ2-5	TRBD1	.	TGTGCCAGCAGTTTCCGACAGGGATGGCGAGAGACCCAGTACTTC	CASSFRQGWRETQYF
TRBV7-2	TRBJ2-3	TRBD2	.	TGTGCCAGCAGCTTTAGGGAGGGCGGGAGCACAGATACGCAGTATTTT	CASSFREGGSTDTQYF
TRBV6-1	TRBJ1-2	.	.	TGTGCCAGCAGTGTCGACATCTATGGCTACACCTTC	CASSVDIYGYTF
TRBV29-1	TRBJ1-2	TRBD1	.	TGCAGCGGGGCGGACAGGTCTACTCCTAACTATGGCTACACCTTC	CSGADRSTPNYGYTF
TRBV6-5	TRBJ2-1	.	.	TGTGCCAGCAGTCCACATAACAGGGACAACAATGAGCAGTTCTTC	CASSPHNRDNNEQFF
TRBV28	TRBJ1-2	.	few	TGTGCCAGCAGCTCCCCTTATGGCTACACCTTC	CASSSPYGYTF
TRBV6-6	TRBJ1-1	.	.	TGTGCCAGCAGTTCGTACAGCGGGAACACTGAAGCTTTCTTT	CASSSYSGNTEAFF
TRBV7-9	TRBJ1-4	.	.	TGTGCCAGCAGCTACAGCGCGGGGAATGAAAAACTGTTTTTT	CASSYSAGNEKLFF
TRBV2	TRBJ2-2	.	once	TGTGCCAGCAGCAGTACTAGGAACACCGGGGAGCTGTTTTTT	CASSSTRNTGELFF
TRBV28	TRBJ1-5	TRBD1	.	TGTGCCAGCATCCCTAGCCAGGGGGTTCAGCCCCAGCATTTT	CASIPSQGVQPQHF
TRBV28	TRBJ2-3	.	.	TGTGCCAGCATACGGGGGACCACAGATACGCAGTATTTT	CASIRGTTDTQYF
TRBV6-5	TRBJ1-2	.	.	TGTGCCAGCAGTTACGGGGGCAGGGGTCTCAATGGCTACACCTTC	CASSYGGRGLNGYTF
TRBV27	TRBJ2-3	TRBD2	few	TGTGCCAGCTTAAATTCCGGGACTAGCGGGGGGGTTAGCACAGATACGCAGTATTTT	CASLNSGTSGGVSTDTQYF
TRBV5-5	TRBJ1-5	TRBD1	.	TGTGCCAGCAGCTTGACAGGGGGTAGCAATCAGCCCCAGCATTTT	CASSLTGGSNQPQHF
TRBV7-6	TRBJ2-1	TRBD1	.	TGTGCCAGCAGCTTCCACCGCGCCGGGACAGGGGATTTGAATGAGCAGTTCTTC	CASSFHRAGTGDLNEQFF
TRBV9	TRBJ2-7	.	.	TGTGCCAGCAGCGTAGAGGCTCGGGGGATATCCGAGCAGTACTTC	CASSVEARGISEQYF
TRBV7-3	TRBJ2-3	TRBD2	few	TGTGCCAGCAGCCCCTCTTTGGGGCTAGCGGGGGCAGGAGATACGCAGTATTTT	CASSPSLGLAGAGDTQYF
TRBV4-3	TRBJ2-3	TRBD2	.	TGCGCCAGCAGCCAAGTTCCGGGGGGGCTAGGCACAGATACGCAGTATTTT	CASSQVPGGLGTDTQYF
TRBV20-1	TRBJ2-3	.	.	TGCAGTGGGGGAGACTTGGATACGCAGTATTTT	CSGGDLDTQYF
TRBV7-8	TRBJ1-1	.	.	TGTGCCAGCAGCGACTACACGGGCACCACTGAAGCTTTCTTT	CASSDYTGTTEAFF